This TCR beta chain is drawn from a study of blood T cell repertoires in COVID-19. This CDR3 has 15 residues. Per germline, CDR1 LNHDA and CDR2 SQIVND (reference sequence). Trimming shortened V by 6 bases and J by 1 base, and 13 bases separated the two germline ends. This clone was picked up one time. Original processing methods: Amplified reference gene primers provided the basis for estimating nucleated cell counts. The data were produced by immunoSEQ multiplex PCR, yet TCRdb's version contains in-frame clones alone and is incomplete. V and J calls and clone size are given by that table; D and trimming were obtained from the DNA. The sample consists of some 210,000 clones, about 91% of them appearing once.

This TCR was sampled from a man aged 25 to 40 with acute or convalescent COVID-19. This chain joins TRBV19 and TRBJ1-5; D ambiguous. Sequenced input: peripheral blood. DNA of the CDR3: TGTGCCAGTAGGGGTGGGTGGAGGAGCAATCAGCCCCAGCATTTT. This gives the protein CASRGGWRSNQPQHF. Using reference TRBV19 and TRBJ1-5 for the parts outside the CDR3, the full variable domain is DGGITQSPKYLFRKEGQNVTLSCEQNLNHDAMYWYRQDPGQGLRLIYYSQIVNDFQKGDIAEGYSVSREKKESFPLTVTSAQKNPTAFYLCASRGGWRSNQPQHFGDGTRLSIL.